This T cell receptor beta chain came from a study of cytomegalovirus exposure and HLA in healthy donors. CDR3 length: 17 residues. Trimming took 10 bases from V and 4 from J; bases not matched to a gene: 18. Germline V gene lookup returns CDR1 ENHRY and CDR2 SYGVKD. Primers included in the PCR were 60 Vbeta and 13 Jbeta primers. TCRdb's copy holds only in-frame clones and misses some; the assay was immunoSEQ multiplex PCR. The top ten clones hold roughly 4.3% of a sample with just over 95,000 clones, nearly 80% of them seen once. Everyone who donated was a healthy bone marrow donor. The sample holds a few counts of this clone. The antigen is not known. Study-wide results and caveats: Reports indicate that TCR beta sequences accurately predicted the HLA-A and HLA-B alleles of most subjects. Looking again later, the authors saw that most CMV-associated TCR beta chains seemed HLA-restricted.

Sample: PBMCs. The TCR comes from a woman between 40 and 55 years old in good health and CMV-seropositive. The gene calls are TRBV10-3 and TRBJ2-1; TRBD2 aligns across 8 bases. This CDR3 is CATGGGTMEKPYNEQFF. The CDR3 DNA reads as TGTGCCACCGGGGGGGGGACCATGGAAAAACCTTACAATGAGCAGTTCTTC.